This TCR beta chain is drawn from a study of OX40 agonist ivuxolimab in advanced cancers. As for the study in general: Of mixed ages from about 20 to 90 and averaging 60 years, the group was about 80% male. Study-wide results and limits: Patients who responded partially at 0.1-3.0 mg/kg showed clonal expansion ranking among the lowest. There was clonal expansion of CD4+ and CD8+ blood T cells by week 6 at 0.1 to 3.0 mg/kg. Low levels of normalized T-cell clonal expansion also appeared in some nonresponders.

Repertoires were generated with immunoSEQ multiplex PCR, while TCRdb's copy carries only in-frame clones and drops some. The sample carries 60,000 to 100,000 clones, under 95% recorded once. V lost 5 bases and J lost 6, with 14 bases in between. This CDR3 is built from 14 residues. Germline CDR1 SGHVS, CDR2 FQNEAQ. Concerning this clone itself: Its antigen is currently unknown.

Sequencing was performed on CD4+ or CD8+ T cells sorted from blood, taken in a trial of the OX40 agonist ivuxolimab. The clonotype was recovered from an adult with an advanced solid tumor such as melanoma, head and neck, liver or kidney cancer. V and J are TRBV7-8 and TRBJ1-5, with D perhaps TRBD1 (5 bases). The DNA of the CDR3 is TGTGCCAGCAGCCAGACGGGGGGTAGTCAGCCCCAGCATTTT. It is translated as CASSQTGGSQPQHF. The full variable domain, in which reference TRBV7-8 and TRBJ1-5 provide the parts outside the CDR3, is GAGVSQSPRYKVAKRGQDVALRCDPISGHVSLFWYQQALGQGPEFLTYFQNEAQLDKSGLPSDRFFAERPEGSVSTLKIQRTQQEDSAVYLCASSQTGGSQPQHFGDGTRLSIL.